This T cell receptor beta chain was profiled in a study of post-analysis software for immune sequencing data. Study outcomes and limitations: Strong co-clustering by F measure was evident for samples that had been prepared in the same batch.

This clonotype was recorded once. The antigen remains unidentified. Prepared libraries of TCR beta cDNA carried unique molecular identifiers. TCRdb ran MiXCR on the PCR reads and lists one entry per CDR3 protein. The table has 150,000 to 200,000 distinct CDR3 sequences, approximately 31% seen once. This TCR came from a girl aged 10-17 years with multiple sclerosis. The material sequenced was blood.

This CDR3 is CASSQDSSSGAYNEQFF. The DNA of the CDR3 is TGCGCCAGCAGCCAAGATAGTTCTAGCGGGGCATACAATGAGCAGTTCTTC. The rearrangement links TRBV4-3 to TRBJ2-1, with 9 bases fitting TRBD2. Germline V gives CDR1 LGHNA, CDR2 YSLEER. With 0 bases clipped from V and 4 bases from J, the junction kept 7 bases outside the gene matches. This CDR3 is built from 17 residues.